This T cell receptor beta chain was sequenced during a study of spatial heterogeneity in lung cancer. Time point reported: blood at routine non-recurrence follow-up after resection. Deletions cut 4 bases from V and 3 bases from J, with 19 bases between. In germline, CDR1 is DFQATT, CDR2 SNEGSKA (reference sequence). The length of the CDR3 is 15 residues. Each CDR3 protein is one row after TCRdb ran MiXCR on the 5' RACE reads. The top ten hold 1.9% of the sample, which has roughly 72,000 distinct CDR3 sequences, 7.5% to 10% seen once. The clonotype was recovered from a female donor with early-stage non-small cell lung cancer. The chain couples TRBV20-1 to TRBJ2-7, with D perhaps matching TRBD2 (5 bases). The sequencing used PBMCs, collected at follow-up. DNA for the CDR3: TGCAGTGCTAAGGACTCCTCAGCCGCCTACTACGAGCAGTACTTC. This encodes CSAKDSSAAYYEQYF.